This entry is about one T cell receptor (beta chain). This clone's antigen is unknown. It has no much larger one-base neighbor in the sample; base qualities were not kept. The CDR1 and CDR2 encoded by the germline V gene are SNHLY and FYNNEI. Germline trimming amounts to 8 bases on V and 10 bases on J, with 14 as the count of junction bases outside the gene matches. Counted from cysteine to phenylalanine, this CDR3 has 14 amino acids. The DNA shown is the 42-base CDR3, in frame from base 1. The sample is drawn from a study of graft-versus-host responses after intestinal transplantation (TCRdb year 2021). Describing the broader study: The transplants that recipients received were multivisceral, liver-intestinal, or isolated intestinal. Anti-thymocyte globulin induction was given to all recipients, followed by maintenance tacrolimus and steroids for about 3 years. After intestinal transplantation, graft-versus-host and host-versus-graft alloreactive T cell clones were followed in the graft, circulation and bone marrow using bulk TCR-beta CDR3 sequencing. Alloreactive clones were identified by sequencing pre-transplant mixed lymphocyte reaction products and comparing them with unstimulated pre-transplant donor and recipient T cells. The cohort enrolled approximately 24 intestinal transplant recipients including one retransplant, and 3 patients lacking pretransplant specimens were excluded. Donor T cell macrochimerism was defined as a peak of at least 4% donor T cells among recipient peripheral blood mononuclear cells. Rather than being sequenced by the commercial service, samples from three later patients were sequenced in-house on an Illumina MiSeq and processed with MiXCR.

Paper-wide results and their limitations: Early after transplant, peak levels of circulating GvH clones were found to be associated with declines in HvG clones. In the allografts of patients with donor T cell macrochimerism, GvH to HvG T cell clonal ratios were high. Conclusions were limited by the relatively low number and heterogeneity of intestinal transplant patients. GvH clones were found in recipient bone marrow, and some of the GvH clones appeared earlier in ileal mucosa or blood, which is consistent with an intestinal mucosal origin.

In the first month after transplant, blood samples were collected up to 4 times, and after that at least monthly when available. To prepare the library, the immunoSEQ multiplex PCR assay was applied. For most patients, genomic DNA was subjected to high-throughput TCR-beta CDR3 sequencing by Adaptive Biotechnologies. In the original analysis: Adaptive's ImmunoSEQ software supplied the TCR sequencing data for under 20 patients, while MiXCR and VDJtools were used to process a few other patients. Because the origin of CDR3 nucleotide sequences shared between donor and recipient could not be assigned, those sequences were removed. To be classed as alloreactive, a clone needed at least 2-fold expansion over unstimulated cells and a minimum CFSE-low frequency of 0.002% (template counts) or 0.001% (read counts). Clones detected in sequenced pre-transplant spleen, lymph node, or MLR CFSE-low populations of the donor or recipient were defined as mappable. The cumulative frequency of alloreactive clones was calculated as a percentage of all sequences, weighted by copy number. The source is immuneACCESS, and TCRdb retained only in-frame sequences with V and J called. Part of the clones is not carried over; for the studies checked, unresolved V genes explain less than half of this, and the remainder is unexplained. The DNA was the basis for D and trimming; V, J and clone size are from that table. The table for this sample lists 90,000 to 100,000 clones; roughly 82% of them were counted only once. The biggest ten clones account for over 1.3% of the sample.

This sequence originates from a human patient who received an intestinal transplant, so some T cells may come from the graft donor. The chain is encoded by TRBV2 joined to TRBJ2-1, and 7 bases in between align with TRBD2. Source: PBMCs, taken 255 days after intestinal transplant. The CDR3 protein: CASLGLAVYGEQFF. The nucleotide sequence reads as follows: TGTGCCAGCCTAGGCCTAGCGGTCTACGGGGAGCAGTTCTTC.